The next 14 T cell receptor beta chains were all read from a single sample in a study of OX40 agonist ivuxolimab in advanced cancers. Clones were sequenced by immunoSEQ multiplex PCR, and TCRdb holds only the in-frame ones, with some missing. Among roughly 52,000 clones listed, 84% were seen once. The source was CD4+ or CD8+ T cells sorted from blood, collected in a trial of the OX40 agonist ivuxolimab. The receptors were gathered from an adult with an advanced solid tumor such as melanoma, head and neck, liver or kidney cancer.

This chain links TRBV19 with TRBJ2-7; perhaps TRBD1 as D (6 bases). The CDR3 loop spans 14 amino acids. CDR1 is LNHDA, CDR2 SQIVND, per germline (reference sequence). V dropped 1 base and J dropped 2 bases, with 9 bases sitting between them. CDR3 residues: CASSIAGEPYEQYF. CDR3 nucleotide sequence: TGTGCCAGTAGTATAGCAGGGGAACCCTACGAGCAGTACTTC.

V is TRBV23-1 and J is TRBJ1-4; D might be TRBD1 (5 bases). TRBV23-1 is known as an ORF, though its function is uncertain. Trimming removed 0 bases from V and 2 bases from J, with 7 bases in between. The CDR3 covers 15 residues. CDR3 DNA sequence: TGCGCCAGCAGTCAATCGTCAGGGACTAATGAAAAACTGTTTTTT. It specifies CASSQSSGTNEKLFF.

This rearrangement joins TRBV19 to TRBJ1-5; D uncertain. Trimming removed 6 bases from V and 0 bases from J, with 3 bases in between. The CDR3 has 12 residues. CDR1 and CDR2 from the germline V gene are LNHDA and SQIVND (reference sequence). The CDR3 DNA reads as TGTGCCAGTAGGGATAGCAATCAGCCCCAGCATTTT. This codes for CASRDSNQPQHF. Full variable domain (outside the CDR3, taken from reference TRBV19 and TRBJ1-5): DGGITQSPKYLFRKEGQNVTLSCEQNLNHDAMYWYRQDPGQGLRLIYYSQIVNDFQKGDIAEGYSVSREKKESFPLTVTSAQKNPTAFYLCASRDSNQPQHFGDGTRLSIL.

This clone has only one observation. The rearrangement uses TRBV7-2 and TRBJ2-1; D is unresolved. Trimming took 5 bases from V and 7 from J, leaving 21 bases between them. The CDR3 length is 16 residues. In germline, CDR1 is SGHTA, CDR2 FQGNSA. Here the CDR3 DNA reads TGTGCCAGCAGCCCCCTGGTCAGGCCCCAAGGTAATGAGCAGTTCTTC. Residues: CASSPLVRPQGNEQFF.

The chain combines TRBV28 with TRBJ2-5; D might be TRBD1 (9 bases). CDR1 and CDR2 (germline): MDHEN, SYDVKM. The CDR3 is 24 amino acids. V dropped 6 bases and J dropped 1 base, with 42 bases sitting between them. The CDR3 sequence: CASRPGPLSPDRGVGGRPQETQYF. In DNA, the CDR3 is TGTGCCAGCAGGCCGGGACCGCTCTCCCCGGACAGGGGAGTGGGCGGGAGGCCCCAAGAGACCCAGTACTTC.

This clone was seen only once. The chain carries TRBV5-4 and TRBJ1-2; 7 positions match TRBD1. Germline loops: CDR1 SGHNT, CDR2 YYREEE (reference sequence). This CDR3 is 14 amino acids long. Germline trimming cut 4 bases from V and 7 bases from J; bases unmatched to any gene: 10. The CDR3 sequence is CASSAPRQGAGYTF. CDR3 DNA sequence: TGTGCCAGCAGCGCTCCCCGACAGGGTGCTGGCTACACCTTC.

The chain has TRBV19 and TRBJ2-3; D may be TRBD2 (5 bases). Trimming pared 8 bases from V and 5 bases from J, leaving 23 bases between. The CDR3 is made up of 16 amino acids. Germline V CDR1 and CDR2: LNHDA, SQIVND (reference sequence). The CDR3 loop reads CASGLPVGEVGDTQYF. The CDR3 DNA sequence: TGTGCCAGTGGACTTCCGGTCGGTGAGGTGGGAGATACGCAGTATTTT.

The chain employs TRBV15 and TRBJ2-1; no definite D call. CDR1 and CDR2 (germline): LNHNV, YYDKDF (reference sequence). The CDR3 has 14 residues. V shed 3 bases and J shed 4 bases, with 10 bases lying between them. The CDR3 nucleotides read TGTGCCACCAGCAGGGCGGTTGGATACAATGAGCAGTTCTTC. Translation: CATSRAVGYNEQFF.

This clone was recorded a few times. The V gene is TRBV28, the J gene TRBJ1-2; D ambiguous. CDR1 is MDHEN, CDR2 SYDVKM, per germline. CDR3 length: 11 residues. The germline V and J ends were trimmed by 2 bases and 2 bases, with 0 bases remaining between them. The CDR3 DNA reads TGTGCCAGCAGTTTAAACTATGGCTACACCTTC. It encodes CASSLNYGYTF.

V and J are TRBV19 and TRBJ2-7; 7 nucleotides align to TRBD2. Germline CDR1 LNHDA, CDR2 SQIVND (reference sequence). The CDR3 length is 15 residues. J gave up 0 bases and V 6 bases, and 8 bases lay outside the gene matches. The CDR3 spells CASSPRWGGSYEQYF. In nucleotides, the CDR3 is TGTGCCAGTAGCCCCCGATGGGGGGGCTCCTACGAGCAGTACTTC.

The chain employs TRBV6-1 and TRBJ2-7, with a tentative D call TRBD2 (6 bases). The CDR3 spans 13 residues. Trimming removed 2 bases at V and 6 bases at J, with 11 bases between. From germline, CDR1 is MNHNS and CDR2 SASEGT. The CDR3 DNA reads as TGTGCCAGCAGTGAACAGGGAGGCGGCGAGCAGTACTTC. Translation gives CASSEQGGGEQYF.

This chain joins TRBV19 and TRBJ1-2; TRBD1 matches 9 bases. CDR3 length: 13 residues. From germline, CDR1 is LNHDA and CDR2 SQIVND (reference sequence). J gave up 5 bases and V 11 bases, and 9 bases lay outside the gene matches. CDR3 residues: CAVETGQGYGYTF. The CDR3 coding sequence is TGTGCCGTTGAAACAGGACAGGGGTATGGCTACACCTTC. Full variable domain (outside the CDR3, taken from reference TRBV19 and TRBJ1-2): DGGITQSPKYLFRKEGQNVTLSCEQNLNHDAMYWYRQDPGQGLRLIYYSQIVNDFQKGDIAEGYSVSREKKESFPLTVTSAQKNPTAFYLCAVETGQGYGYTFGSGTRLTVV.

The rearrangement uses TRBV6-1 and TRBJ1-2; a possible D gene is TRBD1 (5 bases). V shed 6 bases and J shed 2 bases, with 13 bases lying between them. The V gene's germline CDR1 is MNHNS and CDR2 SASEGT. This CDR3 comprises 14 residues. The CDR3 protein is CASRSAGENYGYTF. The CDR3 nucleotides read TGTGCCAGCAGATCAGCGGGGGAGAACTATGGCTACACCTTC.

The J gene is TRBJ2-1, the V gene TRBV19; unclear D gene. The CDR3 covers 17 residues. Germline V CDR1 and CDR2: LNHDA, SQIVND (reference sequence). The ends were cut back, 5 bases at V and 4 bases at J, with 21 bases in the middle. The CDR3 DNA sequence: TGTGCCAGTAGTCCCGCTGAACAAGTGCGTTATTACAATGAGCAGTTCTTC. Translated: CASSPAEQVRYYNEQFF.